This note documents a single TCR beta chain sequence. Antigen: not known. TCRdb's copy holds only in-frame clones and misses some; the assay was immunoSEQ multiplex PCR. The table lists around 340,000 clones, roughly 90% of them singletons. This sample was included in a study of Ad26.COV2.S vaccination and SARS-CoV-2 variants. Study-wide background: The donor was enrolled in the Ad26.COV2.S arm of the COV1001 trial. Ad26.COV2.S, an intramuscular injection, was given once or twice 56 days apart. Study-level results: The authors reported substantial breadth in spike-specific CD8+ and CD4+ T cell responses after vaccination.

This CDR3 region has 13 residues. The V end lost 6 bases, the J end lost 2 bases, and 10 bases lay between the germline ends. CDR1 is MDHEN, CDR2 SYDVKM, per germline. The sample's treatment: roughly 18 received Ad26.COV2.S at low or high dose, single or two shots; about 5 received placebo; per-sample allocation not given. Repertoires come from day 63 after the first vaccine or placebo injection. The sequences come from peripheral blood, collected in a trial of Ad26.COV2.S vaccine versus placebo. The chain carries TRBV28 and TRBJ1-2; the D gene is possibly TRBD1 (6 bases). The sequence was collected from a person between 18 and 59 years old who received the Ad26.COV2.S COVID-19 vaccine or a placebo. The CDR3 nucleotides are TGTGCCAGCAGCACCGGACAGAACTATGGCTACACCTTC. This translates into CASSTGQNYGYTF.